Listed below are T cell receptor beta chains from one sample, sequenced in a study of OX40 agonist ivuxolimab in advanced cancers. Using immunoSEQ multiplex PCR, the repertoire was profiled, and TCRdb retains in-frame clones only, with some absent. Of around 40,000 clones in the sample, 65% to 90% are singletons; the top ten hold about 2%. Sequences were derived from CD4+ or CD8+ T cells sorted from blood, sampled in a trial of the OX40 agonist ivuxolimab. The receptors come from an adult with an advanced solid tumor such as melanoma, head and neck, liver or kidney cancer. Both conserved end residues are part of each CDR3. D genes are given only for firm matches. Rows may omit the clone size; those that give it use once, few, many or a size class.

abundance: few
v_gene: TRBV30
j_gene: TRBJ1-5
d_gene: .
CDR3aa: CAWSASGIGNQPQHF
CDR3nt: TGTGCCTGGAGTGCGTCGGGTATTGGCAATCAGCCCCAGCATTTT

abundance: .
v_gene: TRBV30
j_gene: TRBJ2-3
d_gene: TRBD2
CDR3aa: CAWSVLSSGGTDTQYF
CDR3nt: TGTGCCTGGAGTGTACTCTCTAGCGGGGGCACAGATACGCAGTATTTT

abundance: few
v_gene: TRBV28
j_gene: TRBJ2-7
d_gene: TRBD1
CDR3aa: CASSSNRGYGHEQYF
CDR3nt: TGTGCCAGCAGTTCTAACAGGGGGTATGGCCACGAGCAGTACTTC

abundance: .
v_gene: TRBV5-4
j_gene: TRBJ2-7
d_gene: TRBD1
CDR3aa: CASSLDRGYEQYF
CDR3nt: TGTGCCAGCAGCTTGGACAGGGGATACGAGCAGTACTTC

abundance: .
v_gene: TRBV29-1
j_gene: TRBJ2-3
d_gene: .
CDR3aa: CSVSPGSDTQYF
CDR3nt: TGCAGCGTTTCCCCCGGGTCAGATACGCAGTATTTT

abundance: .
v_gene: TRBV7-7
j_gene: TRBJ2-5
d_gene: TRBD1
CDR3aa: CASSSDRGQETQYF
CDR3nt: TGTGCTAGCAGCTCGGACAGGGGTCAAGAGACCCAGTACTTC

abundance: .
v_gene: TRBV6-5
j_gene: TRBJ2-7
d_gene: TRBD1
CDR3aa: CASSSGQIAYEQYF
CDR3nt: TGTGCCAGCAGCTCGGGACAGATAGCCTACGAGCAGTACTTC

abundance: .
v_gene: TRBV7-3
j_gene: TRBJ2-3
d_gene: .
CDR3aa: CASSLGAGQADTQYF
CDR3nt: TGTGCCAGCAGCTTAGGGGCAGGGCAGGCAGATACGCAGTATTTT

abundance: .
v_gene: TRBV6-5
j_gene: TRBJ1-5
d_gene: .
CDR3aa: CASSYSVSNQPQHF
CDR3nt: TGTGCCAGCAGTTACTCGGTTAGCAATCAGCCCCAGCATTTT

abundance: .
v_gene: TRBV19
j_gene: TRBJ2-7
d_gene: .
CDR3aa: CASSIVSGYEQYF
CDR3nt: TGTGCCAGTAGTATAGTTAGCGGCTACGAGCAGTACTTC

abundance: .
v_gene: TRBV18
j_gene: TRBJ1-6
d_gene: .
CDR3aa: CASPPTAGVSPLHF
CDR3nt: TGTGCCAGCCCACCAACCGCGGGGGTTTCACCCCTCCACTTT

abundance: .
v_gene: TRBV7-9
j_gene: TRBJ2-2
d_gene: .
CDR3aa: CASINAATGQTGELFF
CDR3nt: TGTGCCAGCATCAACGCGGCGACAGGACAAACCGGGGAGCTGTTTTTT

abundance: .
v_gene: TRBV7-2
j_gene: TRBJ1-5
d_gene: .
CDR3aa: CASSLGGLEQIQPQHF
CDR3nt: TGTGCCAGCAGCTTAGGGGGACTCGAGCAGATCCAGCCCCAGCATTTT

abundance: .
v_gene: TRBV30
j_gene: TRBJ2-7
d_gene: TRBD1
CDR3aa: CAWSAGGEQYF
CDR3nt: TGTGCCTGGAGTGCAGGGGGCGAGCAGTACTTC

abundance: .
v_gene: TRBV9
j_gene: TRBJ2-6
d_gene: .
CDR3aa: CASSALGPGGANVLTF
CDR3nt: TGTGCCAGCAGCGCTTTAGGGCCGGGGGGGGCCAACGTCCTGACTTTC

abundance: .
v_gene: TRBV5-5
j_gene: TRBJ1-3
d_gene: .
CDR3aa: CASSPDTAGTIYF
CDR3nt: TGTGCCAGCAGCCCGGACACGGCCGGCACCATATATTTT

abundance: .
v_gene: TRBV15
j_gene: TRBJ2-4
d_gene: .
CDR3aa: CATSSWGTQNIQYF
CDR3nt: TGTGCCACCAGCAGTTGGGGGACCCAAAACATTCAGTACTTC

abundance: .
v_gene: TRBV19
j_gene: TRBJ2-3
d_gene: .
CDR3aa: CASSIAAGNTDTQYF
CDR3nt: TGTGCCAGTAGTATAGCGGCGGGGAACACAGATACGCAGTATTTT

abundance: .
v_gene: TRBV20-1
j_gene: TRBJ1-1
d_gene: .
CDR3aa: CSAPDNTEAFF
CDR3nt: TGCAGTGCCCCGGACAACACTGAAGCTTTCTTT

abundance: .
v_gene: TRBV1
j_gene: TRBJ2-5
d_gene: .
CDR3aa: CTSSQEPSGGRWETQYF
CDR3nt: TGCACCAGCAGCCAAGAACCGAGTGGCGGGAGGTGGGAGACCCAGTACTTC

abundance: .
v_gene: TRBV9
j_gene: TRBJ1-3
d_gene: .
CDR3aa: CASSPSFAGPGNTIYF
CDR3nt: TGTGCCAGCAGCCCATCATTCGCCGGTCCTGGAAACACCATATATTTT

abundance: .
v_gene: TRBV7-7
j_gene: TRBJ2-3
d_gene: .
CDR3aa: CASSRGIPDTQYF
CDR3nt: TGTGCTAGCAGCCGGGGAATTCCAGATACGCAGTATTTT

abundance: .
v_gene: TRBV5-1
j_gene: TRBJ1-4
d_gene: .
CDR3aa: CASSPDPTRELFF
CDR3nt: TGCGCCAGCAGCCCGGACCCAACCAGGGAACTGTTTTTT

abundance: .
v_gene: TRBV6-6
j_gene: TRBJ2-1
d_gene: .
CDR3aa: CAISAANEQFF
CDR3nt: TGTGCCATTTCCGCTGCGAATGAGCAGTTCTTC

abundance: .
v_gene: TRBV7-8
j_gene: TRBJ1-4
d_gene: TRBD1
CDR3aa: CASSQRTGIYEKLFF
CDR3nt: TGTGCCAGCAGCCAAAGGACAGGGATTTATGAAAAACTGTTTTTT

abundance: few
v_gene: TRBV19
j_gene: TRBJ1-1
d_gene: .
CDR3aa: CASSIVLKGTEAFF
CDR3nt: TGTGCCAGTAGTATAGTCCTCAAGGGGACTGAAGCTTTCTTT

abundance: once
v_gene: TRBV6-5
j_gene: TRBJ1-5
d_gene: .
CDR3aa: CASSYSRDNQPQHF
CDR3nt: TGTGCCAGCAGTTACTCGAGGGACAATCAGCCCCAGCATTTT

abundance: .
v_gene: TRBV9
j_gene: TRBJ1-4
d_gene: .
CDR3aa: CASSVGVGNEKLFF
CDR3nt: TGTGCCAGCAGCGTAGGCGTGGGTAATGAAAAACTGTTTTTT

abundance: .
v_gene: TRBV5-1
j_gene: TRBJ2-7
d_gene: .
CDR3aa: CASSPSLNSYEQYF
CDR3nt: TGCGCCAGCAGCCCCTCCTTAAACTCCTACGAGCAGTACTTC

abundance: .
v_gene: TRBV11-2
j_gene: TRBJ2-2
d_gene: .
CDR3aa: CASSLGVTGELFF
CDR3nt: TGTGCCAGCAGCTTAGGGGTCACCGGGGAGCTGTTTTTT

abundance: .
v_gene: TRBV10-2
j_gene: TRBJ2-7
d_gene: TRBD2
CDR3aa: CASCTGLAGLSEQYF
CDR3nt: TGCGCCAGCTGCACGGGACTAGCGGGACTCAGCGAGCAGTACTTC

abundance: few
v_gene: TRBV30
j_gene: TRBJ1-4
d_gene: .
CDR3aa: CAWSNRDNEKLFF
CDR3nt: TGTGCCTGGAGTAACCGCGATAATGAAAAACTGTTTTTT

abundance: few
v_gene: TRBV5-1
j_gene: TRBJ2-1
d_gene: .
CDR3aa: CASSIGGSKGSYNEQFF
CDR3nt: TGCGCCAGCAGCATAGGTGGGTCGAAAGGGTCCTACAATGAGCAGTTCTTC

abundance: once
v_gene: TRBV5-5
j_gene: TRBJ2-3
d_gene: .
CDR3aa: CASSGSPLADTQYF
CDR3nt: TGTGCCAGCAGCGGATCGCCCCTCGCAGATACGCAGTATTTT

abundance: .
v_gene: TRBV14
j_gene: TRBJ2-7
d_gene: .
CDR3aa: CASSQYGYEQYF
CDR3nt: TGTGCCAGCAGCCAATATGGGTACGAGCAGTACTTC

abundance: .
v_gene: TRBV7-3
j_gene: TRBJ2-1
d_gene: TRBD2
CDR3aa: CASSSPGTSEGNEQFF
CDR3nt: TGTGCCAGCAGCTCCCCCGGGACTAGCGAGGGCAATGAGCAGTTCTTC

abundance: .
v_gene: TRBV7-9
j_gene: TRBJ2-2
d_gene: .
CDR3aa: CASSASRGLGGTGELFF
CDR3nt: TGTGCCAGCAGCGCATCACGAGGGCTCGGCGGAACCGGGGAGCTGTTTTTT

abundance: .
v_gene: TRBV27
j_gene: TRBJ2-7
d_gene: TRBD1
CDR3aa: CASGQGRSYEQYF
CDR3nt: TGTGCCAGCGGACAGGGTAGGTCCTACGAGCAGTACTTC

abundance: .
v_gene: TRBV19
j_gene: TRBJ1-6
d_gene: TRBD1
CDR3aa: CASTDRGDNSPLHF
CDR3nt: TGTGCCAGTACGGACAGGGGGGATAATTCACCCCTCCACTTT

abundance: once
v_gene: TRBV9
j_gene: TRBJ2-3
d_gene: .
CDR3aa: CASDVGDSTDTQYF
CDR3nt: TGTGCCAGCGATGTAGGCGATAGCACAGATACGCAGTATTTT

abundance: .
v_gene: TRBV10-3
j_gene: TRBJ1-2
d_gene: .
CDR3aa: CAITREPAGYGYTF
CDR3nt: TGTGCCATCACTAGAGAACCAGCGGGCTATGGCTACACCTTC

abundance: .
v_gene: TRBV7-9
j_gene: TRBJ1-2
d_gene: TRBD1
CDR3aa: CASSRQGNANYGYTF
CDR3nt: TGTGCCAGCAGCCGACAGGGGAATGCTAACTATGGCTACACCTTC

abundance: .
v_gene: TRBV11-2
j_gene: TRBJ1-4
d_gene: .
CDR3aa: CASRPWGTNEKLFF
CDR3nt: TGTGCCAGCAGGCCTTGGGGGACTAATGAAAAACTGTTTTTT

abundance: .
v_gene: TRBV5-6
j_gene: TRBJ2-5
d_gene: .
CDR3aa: CASSLFHSSETQYF
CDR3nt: TGTGCCAGCAGCTTGTTTCATTCGTCTGAGACCCAGTACTTC

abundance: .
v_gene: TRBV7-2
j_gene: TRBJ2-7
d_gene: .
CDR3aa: CASSLGRRTYEQYF
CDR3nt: TGTGCCAGCAGCTTGGGACGAAGGACCTACGAGCAGTACTTC

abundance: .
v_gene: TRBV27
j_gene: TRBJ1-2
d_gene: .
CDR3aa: CASSSGGTGYTF
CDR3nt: TGTGCCAGCAGTTCGGGGGGCACTGGCTACACCTTC

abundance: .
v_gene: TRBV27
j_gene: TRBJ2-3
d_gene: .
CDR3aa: CASTLTAEWDGSTDTQYF
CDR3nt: TGTGCCAGCACCTTAACTGCCGAGTGGGACGGAAGCACAGATACGCAGTATTTT

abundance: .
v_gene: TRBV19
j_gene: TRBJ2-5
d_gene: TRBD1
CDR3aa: CASSLQGGVKTQYF
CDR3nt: TGTGCCAGTAGCCTACAGGGGGGAGTAAAGACCCAGTACTTC

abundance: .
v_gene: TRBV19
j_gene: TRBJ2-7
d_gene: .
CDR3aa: CASSISLSSYEQYF
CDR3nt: TGTGCCAGTAGTATAAGCCTGAGCTCCTACGAGCAGTACTTC

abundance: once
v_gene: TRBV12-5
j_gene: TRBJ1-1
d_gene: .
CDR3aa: CASGLEWGGNTEAFF
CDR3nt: TGTGCTAGTGGTTTGGAATGGGGTGGGAACACTGAAGCTTTCTTT

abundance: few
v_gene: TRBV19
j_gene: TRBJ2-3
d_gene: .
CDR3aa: CASSIPGSTDTQYF
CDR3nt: TGTGCCAGTAGTATTCCCGGCAGCACAGATACGCAGTATTTT

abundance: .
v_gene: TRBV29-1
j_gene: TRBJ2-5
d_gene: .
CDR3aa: CSAGETQYF
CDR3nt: TGCAGCGCAGGAGAGACCCAGTACTTC

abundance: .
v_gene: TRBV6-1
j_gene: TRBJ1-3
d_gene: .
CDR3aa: CASTLGPNSGNTIYF
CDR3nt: TGTGCCAGCACCCTGGGACCAAACTCTGGAAACACCATATATTTT

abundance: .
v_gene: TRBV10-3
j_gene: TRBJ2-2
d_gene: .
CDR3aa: CAIRRAGINTGELFF
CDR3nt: TGTGCCATCAGGAGGGCGGGAATTAACACCGGGGAGCTGTTTTTT

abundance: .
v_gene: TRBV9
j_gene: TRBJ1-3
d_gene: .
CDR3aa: CASSVEGENTIYF
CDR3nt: TGTGCCAGCAGCGTAGAAGGGGAGAACACCATATATTTT

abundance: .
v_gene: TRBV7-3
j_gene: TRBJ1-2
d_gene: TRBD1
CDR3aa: CASSLDRDSNYGYTF
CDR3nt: TGTGCCAGCAGCTTAGACAGGGATTCTAACTATGGCTACACCTTC